The 3 T cell receptor beta chains listed next were all sequenced from one sample in a study of cytomegalovirus exposure and HLA in healthy donors. It was with 60 Vbeta and 13 Jbeta primers that the PCR ran. Method: immunoSEQ multiplex PCR; TCRdb's copy keeps in-frame clones and lacks some. The table has around 130,000 clones, approximately 72% seen once; the top ten hold 6.5%. The source material was PBMCs. The receptor source for this set is an older woman in good health and CMV-seronegative.

The chain joins TRBV9 to TRBJ1-1; the D gene is possibly TRBD1 (6 bases). Germline lookup yields CDR1 SGDLS and CDR2 YYNGEE. Trimming removed 4 bases at V and 5 bases at J, with 15 bases between. This CDR3 has 14 residues. This CDR3 is CASSPSRGLTEAFF. The CDR3 DNA reads as TGTGCCAGCAGCCCAAGCAGGGGCCTTACTGAAGCTTTCTTT.

The chain couples TRBV18 to TRBJ2-5, with 13 bases that match TRBD2. The CDR3 consists of 17 residues. The germline V gene encodes CDR1 KGHSH and CDR2 LQKENI. Unmatched junction bases numbered 12, after V lost 3 bases and J lost 8 bases. The CDR3 sequence is CASSPGTSGARLGTQYF. The CDR3 nucleotides read TGTGCCAGCTCACCTGGGACTAGCGGGGCGCGCCTCGGAACCCAGTACTTC.

The chain joins TRBV28 to TRBJ1-1; D gene ambiguous. V was pared by 8 bases and J by 7 bases, with 20 bases between. The CDR3 sequence is 14 residues long. Germline V gene lookup returns CDR1 MDHEN and CDR2 SYDVKM. The CDR3, as DNA: TGTGCCAGCCGTAGACTTTTGCTTGCCCATGAAGCTTTCTTT. Its translation: CASRRLLLAHEAFF.